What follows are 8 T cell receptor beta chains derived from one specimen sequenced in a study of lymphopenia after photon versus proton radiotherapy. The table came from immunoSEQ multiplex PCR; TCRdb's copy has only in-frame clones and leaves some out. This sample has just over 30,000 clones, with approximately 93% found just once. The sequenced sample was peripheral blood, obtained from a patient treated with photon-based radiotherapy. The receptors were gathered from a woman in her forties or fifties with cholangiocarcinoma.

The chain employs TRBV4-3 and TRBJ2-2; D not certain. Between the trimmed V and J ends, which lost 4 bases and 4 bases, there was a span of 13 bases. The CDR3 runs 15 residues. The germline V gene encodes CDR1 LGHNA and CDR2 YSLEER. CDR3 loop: CASSPTVWGTGELFF. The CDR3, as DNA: TGCGCCAGCAGCCCCACGGTCTGGGGCACCGGGGAGCTGTTTTTT.

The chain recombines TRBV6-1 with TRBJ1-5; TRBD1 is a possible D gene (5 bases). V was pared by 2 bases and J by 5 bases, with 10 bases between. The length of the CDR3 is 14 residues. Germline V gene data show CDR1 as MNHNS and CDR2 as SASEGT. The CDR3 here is CASSETGGDQPQHF. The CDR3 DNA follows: TGTGCCAGCAGTGAAACAGGAGGGGATCAGCCCCAGCATTTT.

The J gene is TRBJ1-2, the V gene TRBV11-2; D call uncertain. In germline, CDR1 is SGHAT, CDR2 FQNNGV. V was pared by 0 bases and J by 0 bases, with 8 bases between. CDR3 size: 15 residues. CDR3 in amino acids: CASSLDRDPNYGYTF. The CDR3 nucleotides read TGTGCCAGCAGCTTAGATAGGGATCCTAACTATGGCTACACCTTC.

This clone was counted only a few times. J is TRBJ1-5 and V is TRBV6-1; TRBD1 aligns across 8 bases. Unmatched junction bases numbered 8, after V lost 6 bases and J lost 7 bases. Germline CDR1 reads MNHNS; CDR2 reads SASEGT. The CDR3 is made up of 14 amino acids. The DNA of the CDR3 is TGTGCCAGCAGCATAGACAGGGGCGGCCAGCCCCAGCATTTT. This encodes CASSIDRGGQPQHF.

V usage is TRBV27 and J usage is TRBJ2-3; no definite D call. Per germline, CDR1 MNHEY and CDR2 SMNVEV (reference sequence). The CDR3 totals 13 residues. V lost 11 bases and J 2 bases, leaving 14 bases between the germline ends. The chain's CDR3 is CAAALRDTDTQYF. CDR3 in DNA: TGTGCCGCCGCTCTAAGGGACACAGATACGCAGTATTTT.

CDR3 in DNA: TGCGCCAGCAGCTTGGGAGGGGGCTCTAACTATGGCTACACCTTC. Translation gives CASSLGGGSNYGYTF. The genes are TRBV5-1 and TRBJ1-2; 7 nucleotides line up with TRBD1. In germline, CDR1 is SGHRS, CDR2 YFSETQ. The CDR3 is 15 residues long. Trimming took 0 bases from V and 0 from J; bases not matched to a gene: 2.

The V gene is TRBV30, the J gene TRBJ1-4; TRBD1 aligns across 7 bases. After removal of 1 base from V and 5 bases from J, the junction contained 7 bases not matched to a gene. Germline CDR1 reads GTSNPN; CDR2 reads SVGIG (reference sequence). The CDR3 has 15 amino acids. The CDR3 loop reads CAWSAQTGQNEKLFF. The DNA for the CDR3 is TGTGCCTGGAGTGCCCAGACAGGGCAGAATGAAAAACTGTTTTTT.

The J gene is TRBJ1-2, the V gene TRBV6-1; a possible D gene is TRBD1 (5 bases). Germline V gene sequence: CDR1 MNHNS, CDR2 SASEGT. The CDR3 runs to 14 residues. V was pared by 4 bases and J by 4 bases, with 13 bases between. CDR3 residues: CASSALTDLYGYTF. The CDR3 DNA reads TGTGCCAGCAGTGCTTTGACAGACCTCTATGGCTACACCTTC.